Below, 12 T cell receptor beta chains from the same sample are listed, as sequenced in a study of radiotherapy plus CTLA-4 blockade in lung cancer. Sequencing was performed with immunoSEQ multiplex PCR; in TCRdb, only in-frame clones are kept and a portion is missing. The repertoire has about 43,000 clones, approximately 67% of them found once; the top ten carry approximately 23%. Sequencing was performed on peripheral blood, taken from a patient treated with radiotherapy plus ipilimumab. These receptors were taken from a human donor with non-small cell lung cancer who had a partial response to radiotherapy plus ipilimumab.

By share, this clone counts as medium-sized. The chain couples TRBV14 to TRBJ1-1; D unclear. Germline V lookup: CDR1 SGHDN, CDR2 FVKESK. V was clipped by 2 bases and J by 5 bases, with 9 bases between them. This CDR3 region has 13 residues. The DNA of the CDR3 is TGTGCCAGCAGCCAAATTGGCACGACTGAAGCTTTCTTT. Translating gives CASSQIGTTEAFF.

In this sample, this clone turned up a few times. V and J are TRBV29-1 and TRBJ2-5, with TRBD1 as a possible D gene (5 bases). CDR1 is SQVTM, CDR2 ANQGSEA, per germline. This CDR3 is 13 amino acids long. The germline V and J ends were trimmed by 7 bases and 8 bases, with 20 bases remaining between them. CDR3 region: CSAQGPSEGTQYF. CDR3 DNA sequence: TGCAGCGCCCAGGGCCCCTCGGAAGGTACCCAGTACTTC.

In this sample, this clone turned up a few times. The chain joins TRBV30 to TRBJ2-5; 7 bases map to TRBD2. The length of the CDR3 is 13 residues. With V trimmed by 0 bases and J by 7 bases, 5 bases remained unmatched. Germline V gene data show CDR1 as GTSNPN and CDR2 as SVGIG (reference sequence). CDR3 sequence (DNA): TGTGCCTGGAGTGTAAGCGGGGAAGGGACCCAGTACTTC. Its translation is CAWSVSGEGTQYF. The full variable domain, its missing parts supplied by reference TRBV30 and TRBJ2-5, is SQTIHQWPATLVQPVGSPLSLECTVEGTSNPNLYWYRQAAGRGLQLLFYSVGIGQISSEVPQNLSASRPQDRQFILSSKKLLLSDSGFYLCAWSVSGEGTQYFGPGTRLLVL.

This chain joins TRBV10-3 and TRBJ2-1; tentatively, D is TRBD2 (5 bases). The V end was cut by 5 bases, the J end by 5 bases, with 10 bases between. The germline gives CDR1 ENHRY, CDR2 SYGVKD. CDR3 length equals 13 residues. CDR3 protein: CAISSDWDNEQFF. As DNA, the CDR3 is TGTGCCATCAGTTCGGACTGGGACAATGAGCAGTTCTTC.

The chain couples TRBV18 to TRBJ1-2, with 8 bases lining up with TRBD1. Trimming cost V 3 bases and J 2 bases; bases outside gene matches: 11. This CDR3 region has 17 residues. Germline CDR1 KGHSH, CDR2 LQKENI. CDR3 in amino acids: CASSPNFTGGVNYGYTF. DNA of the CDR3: TGTGCCAGCTCACCCAATTTTACAGGGGGAGTGAACTATGGCTACACCTTC.

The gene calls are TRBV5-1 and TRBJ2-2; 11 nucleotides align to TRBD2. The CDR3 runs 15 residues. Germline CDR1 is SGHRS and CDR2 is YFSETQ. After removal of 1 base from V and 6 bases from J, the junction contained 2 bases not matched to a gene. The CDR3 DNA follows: TGCGCCAGCAGCTTGACTAGCGGGAGTGCCGGGGAGCTGTTTTTT. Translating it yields CASSLTSGSAGELFF.

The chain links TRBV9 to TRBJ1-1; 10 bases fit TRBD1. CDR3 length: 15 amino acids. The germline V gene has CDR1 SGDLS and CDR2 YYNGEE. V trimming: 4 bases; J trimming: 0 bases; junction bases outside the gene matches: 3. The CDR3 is CASSRDRGLNTEAFF. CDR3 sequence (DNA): TGTGCCAGCAGCCGGGACAGGGGCTTGAACACTGAAGCTTTCTTT.

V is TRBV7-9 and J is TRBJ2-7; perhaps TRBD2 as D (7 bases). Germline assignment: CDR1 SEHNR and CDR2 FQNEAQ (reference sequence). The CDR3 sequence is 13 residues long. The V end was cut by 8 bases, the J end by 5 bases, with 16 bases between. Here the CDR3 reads CASWGGENDEQYF. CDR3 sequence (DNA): TGTGCCAGCTGGGGGGGCGAAAATGACGAGCAGTACTTC. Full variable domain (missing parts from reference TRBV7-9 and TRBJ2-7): DTGVSQNPRHKITKRGQNVTFRCDPISEHNRLYWYRQTLGQGPEFLTYFQNEAQLEKSRLLSDRFSAERPKGSFSTLEIQRTEQGDSAMYLCASWGGENDEQYFGPGTRLTVT.

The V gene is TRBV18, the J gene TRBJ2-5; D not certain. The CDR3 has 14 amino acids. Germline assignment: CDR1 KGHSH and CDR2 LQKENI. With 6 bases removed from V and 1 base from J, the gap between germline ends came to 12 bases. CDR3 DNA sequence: TGTGCCAGCTCCCCGGGTTTGATCCAAGAGACCCAGTACTTC. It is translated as CASSPGLIQETQYF.

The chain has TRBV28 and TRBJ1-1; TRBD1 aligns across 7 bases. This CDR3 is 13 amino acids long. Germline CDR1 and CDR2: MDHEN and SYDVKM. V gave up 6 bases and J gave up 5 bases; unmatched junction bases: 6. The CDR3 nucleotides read TGTGCCAGCAGATCCGACAGGGATACTGAAGCTTTCTTT. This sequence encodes CASRSDRDTEAFF.

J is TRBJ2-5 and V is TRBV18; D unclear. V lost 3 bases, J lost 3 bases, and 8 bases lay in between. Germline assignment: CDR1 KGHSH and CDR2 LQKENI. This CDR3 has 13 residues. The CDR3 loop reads CASSPTTEETQYF. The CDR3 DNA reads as TGTGCCAGCTCACCGACGACTGAAGAGACCCAGTACTTC.

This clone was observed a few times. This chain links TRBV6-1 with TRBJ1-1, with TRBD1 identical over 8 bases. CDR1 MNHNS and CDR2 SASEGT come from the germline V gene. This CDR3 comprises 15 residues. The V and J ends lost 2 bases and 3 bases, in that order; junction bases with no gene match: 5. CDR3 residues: CASSERDRTYTEAFF. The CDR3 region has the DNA TGTGCCAGCAGTGAAAGGGACAGGACCTACACTGAAGCTTTCTTT.